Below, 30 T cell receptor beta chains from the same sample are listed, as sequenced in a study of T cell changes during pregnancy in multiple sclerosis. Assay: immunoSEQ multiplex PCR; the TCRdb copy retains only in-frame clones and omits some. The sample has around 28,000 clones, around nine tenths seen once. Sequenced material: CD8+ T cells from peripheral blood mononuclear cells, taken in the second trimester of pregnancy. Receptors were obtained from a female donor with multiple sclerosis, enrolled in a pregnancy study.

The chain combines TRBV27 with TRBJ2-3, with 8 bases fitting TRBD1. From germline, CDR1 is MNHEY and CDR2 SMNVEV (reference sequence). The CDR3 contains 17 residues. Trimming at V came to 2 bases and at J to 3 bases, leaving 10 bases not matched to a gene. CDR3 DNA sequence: TGTGCCAGCAGTTTAGATCCCTCGAGGGACAGGACAGATACGCAGTATTTT. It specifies CASSLDPSRDRTDTQYF.

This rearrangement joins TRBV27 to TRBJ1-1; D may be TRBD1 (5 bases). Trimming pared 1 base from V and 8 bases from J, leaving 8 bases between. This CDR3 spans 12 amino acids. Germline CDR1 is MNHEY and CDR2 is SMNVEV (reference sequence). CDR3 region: CASSLFGGEAFF. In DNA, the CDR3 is TGTGCCAGCAGTTTATTCGGGGGGGAAGCTTTCTTT.

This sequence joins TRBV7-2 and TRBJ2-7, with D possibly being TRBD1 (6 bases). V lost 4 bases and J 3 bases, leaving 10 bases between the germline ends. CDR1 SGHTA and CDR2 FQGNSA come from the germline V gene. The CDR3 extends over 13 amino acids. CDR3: CASSSSDSYEQYF. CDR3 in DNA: TGTGCCAGCAGCTCTTCGGACAGCTACGAGCAGTACTTC.

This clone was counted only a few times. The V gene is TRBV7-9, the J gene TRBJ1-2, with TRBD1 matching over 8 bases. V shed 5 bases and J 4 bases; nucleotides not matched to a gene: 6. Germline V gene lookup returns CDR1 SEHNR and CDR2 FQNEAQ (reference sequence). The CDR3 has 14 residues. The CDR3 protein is CASSNRTGIYGYTF. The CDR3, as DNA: TGTGCCAGCAGCAACCGGACAGGGATCTATGGCTACACCTTC.

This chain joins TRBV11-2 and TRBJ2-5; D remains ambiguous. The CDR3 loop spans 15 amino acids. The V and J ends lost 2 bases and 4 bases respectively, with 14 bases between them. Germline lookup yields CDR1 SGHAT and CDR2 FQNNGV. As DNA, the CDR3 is TGTGCCAGCAGCTTATTAGAGCGCGGCGGAGAGACCCAGTACTTC. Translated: CASSLLERGGETQYF.

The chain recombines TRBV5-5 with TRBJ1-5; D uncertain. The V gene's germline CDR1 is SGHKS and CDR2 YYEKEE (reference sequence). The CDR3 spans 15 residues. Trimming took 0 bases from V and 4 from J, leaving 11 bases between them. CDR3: CASSLGPAGNQPQHF. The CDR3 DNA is TGTGCCAGCAGCTTGGGCCCTGCGGGAAATCAGCCCCAGCATTTT. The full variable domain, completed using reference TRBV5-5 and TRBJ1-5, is DAGVTQSPTHLIKTRGQQVTLRCSPISGHKSVSWYQQVLGQGPQFIFQYYEKEERGRGNFPDRFSARQFPNYSSELNVNALLLGDSALYLCASSLGPAGNQPQHFGDGTRLSIL.

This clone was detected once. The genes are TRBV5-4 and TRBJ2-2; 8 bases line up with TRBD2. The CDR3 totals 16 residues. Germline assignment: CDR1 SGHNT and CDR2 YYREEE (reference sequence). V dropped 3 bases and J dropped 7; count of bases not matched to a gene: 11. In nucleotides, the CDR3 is TGTGCCAGCAGCTCGCCCGGGACTAGAGGCGTCGGGGAGCTGTTTTTT. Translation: CASSSPGTRGVGELFF.

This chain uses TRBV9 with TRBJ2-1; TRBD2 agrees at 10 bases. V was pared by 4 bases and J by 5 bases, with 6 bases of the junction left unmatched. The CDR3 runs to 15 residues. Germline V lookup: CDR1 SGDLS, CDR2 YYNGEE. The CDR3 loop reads CASSTGLALNNEQFF. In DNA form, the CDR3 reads TGTGCCAGCAGCACGGGACTAGCGCTAAACAATGAGCAGTTCTTC.

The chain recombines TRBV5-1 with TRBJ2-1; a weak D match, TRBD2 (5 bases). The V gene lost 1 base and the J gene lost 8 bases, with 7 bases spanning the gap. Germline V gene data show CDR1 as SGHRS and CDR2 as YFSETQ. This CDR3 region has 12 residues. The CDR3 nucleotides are TGCGCCAGCAGCTTGTACGGGGATGAGCAGTTCTTC. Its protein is CASSLYGDEQFF.

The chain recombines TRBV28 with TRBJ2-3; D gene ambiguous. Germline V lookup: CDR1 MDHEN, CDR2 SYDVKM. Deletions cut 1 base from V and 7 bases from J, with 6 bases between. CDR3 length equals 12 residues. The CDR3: CASSLSRNTQYF. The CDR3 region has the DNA TGTGCCAGCAGTTTATCTAGAAATACGCAGTATTTT.

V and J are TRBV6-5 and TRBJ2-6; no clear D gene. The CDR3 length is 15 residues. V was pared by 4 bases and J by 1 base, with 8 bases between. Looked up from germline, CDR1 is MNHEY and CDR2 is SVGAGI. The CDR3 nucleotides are TGTGCCAGCAGTTTCTACGGGTCTGGGGCCAACGTCCTGACTTTC. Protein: CASSFYGSGANVLTF.

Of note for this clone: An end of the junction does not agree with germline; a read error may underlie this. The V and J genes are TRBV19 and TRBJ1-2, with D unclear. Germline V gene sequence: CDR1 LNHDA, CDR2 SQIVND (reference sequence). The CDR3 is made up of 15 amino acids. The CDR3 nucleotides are TGTGCCAGTACCCCGTCTGGTTCCCCTAATTATGGCTACACCTTC. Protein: CASTPSGSPNYGYTF. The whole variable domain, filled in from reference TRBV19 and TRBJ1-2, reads DGGITQSPKYLFRKEGQNVTLSCEQNLNHDAMYWYRQDPGQGLRLIYYSQIVNDFQKGDIAEGYSVSREKKESFPLTVTSAQKNPTAFYLCASTPSGSPNYGYTFGSGTRLTVV.

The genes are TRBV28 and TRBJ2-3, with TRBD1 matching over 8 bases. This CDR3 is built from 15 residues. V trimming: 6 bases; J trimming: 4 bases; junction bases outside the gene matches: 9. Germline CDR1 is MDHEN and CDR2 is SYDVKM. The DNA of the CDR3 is TGTGCCAGCAGCGGTCCGGACAGGGTTGCAGATACGCAGTATTTT. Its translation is CASSGPDRVADTQYF.

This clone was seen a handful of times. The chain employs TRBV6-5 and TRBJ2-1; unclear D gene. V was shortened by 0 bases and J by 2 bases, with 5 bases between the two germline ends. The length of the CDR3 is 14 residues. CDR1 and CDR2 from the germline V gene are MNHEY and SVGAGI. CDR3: CASSYSWPYNEQFF. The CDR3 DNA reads TGTGCCAGCAGTTACTCGTGGCCCTACAATGAGCAGTTCTTC.

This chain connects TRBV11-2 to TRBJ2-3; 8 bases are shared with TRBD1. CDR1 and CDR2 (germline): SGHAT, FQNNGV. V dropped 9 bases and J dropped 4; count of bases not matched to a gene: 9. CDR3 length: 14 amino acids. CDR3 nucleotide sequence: TGTGCCAGTCGGTGGACAGGGAACTCAGATACGCAGTATTTT. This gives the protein CASRWTGNSDTQYF.

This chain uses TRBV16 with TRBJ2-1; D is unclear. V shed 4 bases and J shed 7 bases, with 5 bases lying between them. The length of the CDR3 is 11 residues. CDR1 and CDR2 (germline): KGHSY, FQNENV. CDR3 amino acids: CASSPLNEQFF. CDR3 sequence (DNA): TGTGCCAGCAGCCCCCTTAATGAGCAGTTCTTC.

CDR3 loop: CASSTWDRDEKLFF. The CDR3 nucleotides are TGTGCCAGCAGTACCTGGGACAGGGATGAAAAACTGTTTTTT. The chain is built from TRBV27 and TRBJ1-4; TRBD1 aligns across 9 bases. Trimming cost V 5 bases and J 6 bases; bases outside gene matches: 4. CDR1 is MNHEY and CDR2 is SMNVEV in the germline V gene (reference sequence). The length of the CDR3 is 14 residues.

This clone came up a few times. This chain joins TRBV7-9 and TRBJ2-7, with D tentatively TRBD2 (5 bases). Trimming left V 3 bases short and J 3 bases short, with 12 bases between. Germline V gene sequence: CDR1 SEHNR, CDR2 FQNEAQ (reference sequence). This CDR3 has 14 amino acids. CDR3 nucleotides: TGTGCCAGCAGCTTGGAAGAGGGCTACTACGAGCAGTACTTC. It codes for CASSLEEGYYEQYF.

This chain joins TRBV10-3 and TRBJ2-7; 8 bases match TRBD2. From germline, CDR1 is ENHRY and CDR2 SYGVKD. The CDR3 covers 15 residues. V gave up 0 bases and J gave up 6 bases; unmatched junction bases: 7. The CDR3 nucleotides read TGTGCCATCAGTGAGTCGGCGGGAGGCTTGGGCGAGCAGTACTTC. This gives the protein CAISESAGGLGEQYF.

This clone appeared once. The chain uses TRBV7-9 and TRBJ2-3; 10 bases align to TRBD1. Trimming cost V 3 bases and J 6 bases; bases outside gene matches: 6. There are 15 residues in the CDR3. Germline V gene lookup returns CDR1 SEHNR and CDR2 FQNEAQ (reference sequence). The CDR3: CASSFFTDRGDTQYF. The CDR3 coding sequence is TGTGCCAGCAGCTTTTTCACGGACAGGGGGGATACGCAGTATTTT.

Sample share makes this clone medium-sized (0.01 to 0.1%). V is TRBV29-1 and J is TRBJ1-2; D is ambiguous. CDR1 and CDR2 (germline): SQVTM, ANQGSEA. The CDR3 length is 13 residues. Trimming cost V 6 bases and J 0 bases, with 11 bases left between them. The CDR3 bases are TGCAGCGTCCCTGACCAGGCTAACTATGGCTACACCTTC. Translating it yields CSVPDQANYGYTF.

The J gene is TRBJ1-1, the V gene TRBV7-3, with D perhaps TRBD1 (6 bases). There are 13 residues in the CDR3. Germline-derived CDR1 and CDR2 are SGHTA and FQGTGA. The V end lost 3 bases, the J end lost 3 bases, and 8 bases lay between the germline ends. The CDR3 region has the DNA TGTGCCAGCAGCTTCGGACAGTACACTGAAGCTTTCTTT. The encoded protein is CASSFGQYTEAFF.

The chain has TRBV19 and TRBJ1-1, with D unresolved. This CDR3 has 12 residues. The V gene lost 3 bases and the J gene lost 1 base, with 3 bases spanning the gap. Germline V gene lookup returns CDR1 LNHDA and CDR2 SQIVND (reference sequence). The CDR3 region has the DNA TGTGCCAGTAGTATCTGGAACACTGAAGCTTTCTTT. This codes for CASSIWNTEAFF.

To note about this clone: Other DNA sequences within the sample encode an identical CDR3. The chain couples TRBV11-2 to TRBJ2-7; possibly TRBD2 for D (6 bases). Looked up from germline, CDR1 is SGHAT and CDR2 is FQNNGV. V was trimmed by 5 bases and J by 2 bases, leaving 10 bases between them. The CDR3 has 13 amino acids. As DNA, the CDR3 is TGTGCCAGCAGCCGGGGGACGGCCTACGAGCAGTACTTC. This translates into CASSRGTAYEQYF.

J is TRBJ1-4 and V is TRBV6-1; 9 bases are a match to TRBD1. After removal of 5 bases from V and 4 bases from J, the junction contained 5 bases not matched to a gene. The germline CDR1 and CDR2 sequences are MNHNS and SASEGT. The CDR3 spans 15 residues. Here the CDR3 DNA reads TGTGCCAGCAGTCCTCCGGGACAGGGTAATGAAAAACTGTTTTTT. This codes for CASSPPGQGNEKLFF.

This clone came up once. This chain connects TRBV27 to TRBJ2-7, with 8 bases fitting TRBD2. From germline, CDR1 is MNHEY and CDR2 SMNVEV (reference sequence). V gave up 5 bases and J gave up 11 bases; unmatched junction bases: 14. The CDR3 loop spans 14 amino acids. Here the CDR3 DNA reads TGTGCCAGCAGTCCGGGACTAGGCCCGAACACGAAGTACTTC. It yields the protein CASSPGLGPNTKYF.

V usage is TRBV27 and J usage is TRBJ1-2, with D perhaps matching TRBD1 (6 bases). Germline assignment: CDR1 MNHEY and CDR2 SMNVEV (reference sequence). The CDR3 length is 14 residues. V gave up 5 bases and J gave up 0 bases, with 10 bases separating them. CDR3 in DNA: TGTGCCAGCAGTCCACAGGGCCCTAACTATGGCTACACCTTC. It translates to CASSPQGPNYGYTF.

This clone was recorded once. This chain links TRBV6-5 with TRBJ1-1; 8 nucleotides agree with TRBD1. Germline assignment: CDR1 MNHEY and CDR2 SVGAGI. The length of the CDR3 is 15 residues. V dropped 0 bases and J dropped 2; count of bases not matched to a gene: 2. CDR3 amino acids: CASSYSQGANTEAFF. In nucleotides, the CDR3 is TGTGCCAGCAGTTACTCCCAGGGGGCTAACACTGAAGCTTTCTTT.

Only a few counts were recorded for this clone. CDR3 sequence reads: CAWRAGTSNTEAFF. CDR3 DNA sequence: TGTGCCTGGAGAGCCGGGACATCGAACACTGAAGCTTTCTTT. The gene calls are TRBV30 and TRBJ1-1; D possibly corresponds to TRBD1 (6 bases). V lost 3 bases to trimming and J lost 1 base, with 12 bases between them. The CDR3 is 14 residues long. Germline V gives CDR1 GTSNPN, CDR2 SVGIG (reference sequence).

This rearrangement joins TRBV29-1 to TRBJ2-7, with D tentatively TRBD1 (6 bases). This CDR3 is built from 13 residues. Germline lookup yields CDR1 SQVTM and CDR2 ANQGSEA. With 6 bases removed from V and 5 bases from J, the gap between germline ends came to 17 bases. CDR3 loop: CSVPSGRGHEQYF. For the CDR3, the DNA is TGCAGCGTACCTTCGGGCAGGGGACACGAGCAGTACTTC.